The 3 T cell receptor beta chains reported below all come from one sample, sequenced in a study of blood T cell repertoires in COVID-19. The protocol was immunoSEQ multiplex PCR, while the TCRdb copy is restricted to in-frame clones and leaves out a portion. The sample has about 68,000 clones; more than 75% are singletons. Sequencing was carried out using peripheral blood. Receptors were obtained from a man aged 50 or older with active COVID-19.

The V call is TRBV18, the J call TRBJ2-7; D unresolved. V lost 2 bases and J 5 bases, leaving 19 bases between the germline ends. The CDR3 runs 16 residues. CDR1 is KGHSH, CDR2 LQKENI, per germline. CDR3 loop: CASSPRPNSFVNEQYF. In DNA, the CDR3 is TGTGCCAGCTCACCAAGGCCGAACAGCTTTGTCAACGAGCAGTACTTC.

The chain employs TRBV11-3 and TRBJ1-1, with D possibly TRBD1 on 5 matching bases. Trimming removed 0 bases at V and 8 bases at J, with 10 bases between. This CDR3 contains 13 residues. CDR1 and CDR2 (germline): SGHNT, YENEEA. The CDR3, as DNA: TGTGCCAGCAGCTTAGATACCGGGGGGGAAGCTTTCTTT. Its protein is CASSLDTGGEAFF.

This clone was seen a few times. This chain uses TRBV2 with TRBJ1-6; D gene uncertain. Looked up from germline, CDR1 is SNHLY and CDR2 is FYNNEI. This CDR3 comprises 14 residues. V was trimmed by 5 bases and J by 5 bases, leaving 10 bases between them. The CDR3 loop reads CASSSVGDNSPLHF. CDR3 DNA: TGTGCCAGCAGTTCCGTCGGGGATAATTCACCCCTCCACTTT.